The TCR beta chain under discussion was sequenced for a study of early T cells in non-severe SARS-CoV-2 infection. Each single cDNA molecule received a unique molecular identifier. TCRdb reanalysed the 5' RACE reads using MiXCR and keeps one entry per CDR3 protein. The sample has roughly 48,000 distinct CDR3 sequences; approximately 5.6% are singletons. This clonotype was recorded many times. Per germline, CDR1 SGHAT and CDR2 FQNNGV. V gave up 5 bases and J gave up 3 bases, with 19 bases separating them. CDR3 length: 16 amino acids. Sequencing was performed on whole blood. The chain combines TRBV11-2 with TRBJ1-1; possible D gene TRBD1, 5 bases. This TCR was recovered from an adult who was a healthcare worker with PCR-confirmed SARS-CoV-2 infection or an uninfected control (not recorded which). The CDR3 DNA is TGTGCCAGCAGCCCCCCCCGATGGGGCAGGGACACTGAAGCTTTCTTT. As protein: CASSPPRWGRDTEAFF. The whole variable domain, filled in from reference TRBV11-2 and TRBJ1-1, reads EAGVAQSPRYKIIEKRQSVAFWCNPISGHATLYWYQQILGQGPKLLIQFQNNGVVDDSQLPKDRFSAERLKGVDSTLKIQPAKLEDSAVYLCASSPPRWGRDTEAFFGQGTRLTVV.